The 13 T cell receptor beta chains in this list originate from one sample, sequenced in a study of PD-1 blockade in classical Hodgkin lymphoma (dated by TCRdb to about 2020). The time point label of this sample denotes: cycle 2 day 1 (C2D1) of nivolumab. All trial patients had relapsed after autologous stem cell transplantation, with cohorts A, B and C differing in prior brentuximab vedotin exposure. To prepare the library, the immunoSEQ multiplex PCR assay was applied. TCRdb stores this immuneACCESS table with in-frame sequences only. Part of the clones is absent; in the studies checked, under half of the shortfall reflects unresolved V genes, and no reason is known for the rest. The sample includes approximately 99,000 clones, with roughly 76% observed a single time. Roughly 16% of the sample comes from the top ten. This sample comprised peripheral blood mononuclear cells (PBMCs), obtained before the second cycle of nivolumab. The receptors here all came from a human donor with classical Hodgkin lymphoma.

The rearrangement joins TRBV5-1 to TRBJ2-6; D not certain. CDR1 is SGHRS, CDR2 YFSETQ, per germline. V lost 0 bases and J 0 bases, leaving 1 base between the germline ends. CDR3 size: 14 residues. In DNA, the CDR3 is TGCGCCAGCAGCTTGGACTCTGGGGCCAACGTCCTGACTTTC. This translates into CASSLDSGANVLTF.

V gene TRBV28 combines with J gene TRBJ1-2, with D possibly TRBD1 on 5 matching bases. Germline CDR1 and CDR2: MDHEN and SYDVKM. The CDR3 runs to 12 residues. V was trimmed by 7 bases and J by 7 bases, leaving 13 bases between them. CDR3: CASTGGYGGYTF. The CDR3, as DNA: TGTGCCAGCACCGGGGGTTACGGTGGCTACACCTTC.

This clone was observed a few times. The chain carries TRBV29-1 and TRBJ1-1, with 7 bases matching TRBD1. Germline CDR1 is SQVTM and CDR2 is ANQGSEA. The CDR3 totals 12 residues. V lost 3 bases to trimming and J lost 8 bases; unmatched junction nucleotides: 6. CDR3 amino acids: CSVDAGGVEAFF. The CDR3 DNA sequence: TGCAGCGTTGATGCAGGGGGGGTCGAAGCTTTCTTT.

The V gene is TRBV9, the J gene TRBJ2-1; D possibly matches TRBD1 or TRBD2 (5 bases each). This CDR3 is built from 14 residues. Looked up from germline, CDR1 is SGDLS and CDR2 is YYNGEE. The V end was cut by 4 bases, the J end by 12 bases, with 20 bases between. The CDR3 DNA reads as TGTGCCAGCAGCCCCAGCGGTCAGGGCCTCTCGCAGTTCTTC. It codes for CASSPSGQGLSQFF.

This rearrangement joins TRBV14 to TRBJ2-3; TRBD1 agrees at 9 bases. Germline CDR1 and CDR2: SGHDN and FVKESK. The CDR3 runs 16 residues. Germline trimming cut 2 bases from V and 2 bases from J; bases unmatched to any gene: 5. The CDR3 DNA reads as TGTGCCAGCAGCCAAACCGGGACAGGGTACACAGATACGCAGTATTTT. Translation: CASSQTGTGYTDTQYF. Together with reference TRBV14 and TRBJ2-3, the CDR3 gives the full variable domain: EAGVTQFPSHSVIEKGQTVTLRCDPISGHDNLYWYRRVMGKEIKFLLHFVKESKQDESGMPNNRFLAERTGGTYSTLKVQPAELEDSGVYFCASSQTGTGYTDTQYFGPGTRLTVL.

The chain recombines TRBV19 with TRBJ1-2; a possible D gene is TRBD1 (6 bases). Per the germline V gene, CDR1 is LNHDA and CDR2 is SQIVND (reference sequence). The V and J ends lost 6 bases and 4 bases respectively, with 9 bases between them. The CDR3 is 12 residues long. CDR3 residues: CASSKGGYGYTF. CDR3 nucleotides: TGTGCCAGTAGCAAGGGGGGCTATGGCTACACCTTC. Looking up the rest from reference TRBV19 and TRBJ1-2 gives the full variable domain: DGGITQSPKYLFRKEGQNVTLSCEQNLNHDAMYWYRQDPGQGLRLIYYSQIVNDFQKGDIAEGYSVSREKKESFPLTVTSAQKNPTAFYLCASSKGGYGYTFGSGTRLTVV.

The rearrangement uses TRBV6-5 and TRBJ1-2; no reliable D call. Trimming shortened V by 0 bases and J by 3 bases, and 14 bases separated the two germline ends. This CDR3 has 16 amino acids. The germline V gene has CDR1 MNHEY and CDR2 SVGAGI. CDR3 in DNA: TGTGCCAGCAGTTACTCGATGGGGAAAACCTACTATGGCTACACCTTC. It encodes CASSYSMGKTYYGYTF.

This sequence joins TRBV7-3 and TRBJ2-2; 9 positions match TRBD1. The V gene's germline CDR1 is SGHTA and CDR2 FQGTGA. This CDR3 is built from 15 residues. V trimming: 5 bases; J trimming: 5 bases; junction bases outside the gene matches: 6. The CDR3 coding sequence is TGTGCCAGCAGCCAAGGGACAGGGCGTACCGGGGAGCTGTTTTTT. As protein: CASSQGTGRTGELFF.

The J gene is TRBJ2-7, the V gene TRBV7-2, with 11 positions matching TRBD2. CDR1 and CDR2 from the germline V gene are SGHTA and FQGNSA. This CDR3 contains 16 residues. Trimming took 1 base from V and 2 from J; bases not matched to a gene: 4. This chain's CDR3 is CASSLEASGRPYEQYF. The CDR3 DNA follows: TGTGCCAGCAGCTTAGAGGCTAGCGGGAGGCCCTACGAGCAGTACTTC.

The chain employs TRBV7-2 and TRBJ1-2; 9 bases align to TRBD1. Losses at the gene ends were 0 bases for V and 2 bases for J; bases not matched to a gene: 4. Germline-derived CDR1 and CDR2 are SGHTA and FQGNSA. The CDR3 contains 16 residues. Here the CDR3 reads CASSLAVDRGNYGYTF. As DNA, the CDR3 is TGTGCCAGCAGCTTAGCCGTTGACAGGGGGAACTATGGCTACACCTTC.

This clone was detected only once. The rearrangement joins TRBV5-1 to TRBJ2-7; 12 nucleotides align to TRBD2. With V trimmed by 3 bases and J by 6 bases, 7 bases remained unmatched. Germline CDR1 reads SGHRS; CDR2 reads YFSETQ. CDR3 length: 15 residues. The CDR3 DNA sequence: TGCGCCAGCAGCTACCTAGCGGGAGGGCCGAGCGAGCAGTACTTC. Translated, it gives CASSYLAGGPSEQYF. Complete variable domain (other parts from reference TRBV5-1 and TRBJ2-7): KAGVTQTPRYLIKTRGQQVTLSCSPISGHRSVSWYQQTPGQGLQFLFEYFSETQRNKGNFPGRFSGRQFSNSRSEMNVSTLELGDSALYLCASSYLAGGPSEQYFGPGTRLTVT.

The CDR3 nucleotides are TGTGCCAGCTCACCACTACTAGCGTCCCTCCGAGGCGAGCAGTACTTC. This gives the protein CASSPLLASLRGEQYF. The chain combines TRBV18 with TRBJ2-7; TRBD2 matches 7 bases. This CDR3 has 16 amino acids. Germline lookup yields CDR1 KGHSH and CDR2 LQKENI. The V gene end was trimmed by 1 base and the J gene end by 6 bases; junction bases not matched to a gene: 12.

This clone was found a few times. The chain recombines TRBV19 with TRBJ2-1, with D possibly TRBD2 on 6 matching bases. The CDR3 covers 15 residues. V lost 3 bases and J lost 5, with 14 bases in between. Germline-derived CDR1 and CDR2 are LNHDA and SQIVND (reference sequence). The CDR3 DNA is TGTGCCAGTAGTATCTTCAACACGGGGGACAATGAGCAGTTCTTC. Translating it yields CASSIFNTGDNEQFF. The variable domain in full, with the rest retrieved from reference TRBV19 and TRBJ2-1, is DGGITQSPKYLFRKEGQNVTLSCEQNLNHDAMYWYRQDPGQGLRLIYYSQIVNDFQKGDIAEGYSVSREKKESFPLTVTSAQKNPTAFYLCASSIFNTGDNEQFFGPGTRLTVL.